The clone carrying this T cell receptor (beta chain) was found once. Antigen unknown. The sample belongs to a study of T cell repertoires in cytomegalovirus infection. The wider study: Recently identified HLA-C-restricted CMV epitopes were among the peptides used.

One entry per CDR3 protein, called by TCRdb with MiXCR from the reads. The sample carries about half a million distinct CDR3 sequences, roughly 43% recorded once. The CDR3 is 15 residues long. After removal of 1 base from V and 2 bases from J, the junction contained 3 bases not matched to a gene. Germline V gene sequence: CDR1 MGHDK, CDR2 SYGVNS. The clonotype comes from a human donor in good health (CMV status not recorded). Some clones in this sample may be carry-over from other donors' samples. The specimen was cultured PBMCs, collected from culture after CMV antigen stimulation. The chain couples TRBV25-1 to TRBJ2-7, with TRBD2 identical over 9 bases. CDR3 amino acids: CASSESGGRAYEQYF. In nucleotides, the CDR3 is TGTGCCAGCAGTGAATCTGGCGGGAGGGCCTACGAGCAGTACTTC.